One T cell receptor (beta chain) is described in this entry. This study enrolled people aged 18 to 89 from about two dozen US geographic areas. Participants' own reports of clinical history determined their cohort assignment. This sample was taken from a study of blood T cell repertoires in COVID-19. Study in general: PBMCs, B-cell-depleted T cells, or T cells provided the cDNA or gDNA that made up the material.

Only in-frame clones appear in the TCRdb table, and some are missing; sequencing was by immunoSEQ multiplex PCR. Seen here are 270,000 or so clones, approximately 91% observed once, and the top ten hold about 2.3%. The CDR3 covers 11 residues. CDR1 and CDR2 from the germline V gene are MNHEY and SVGEGT. Trimming stripped 5 bases from V and 4 bases from J, with 5 bases between. This rearrangement joins TRBV6-2 or TRBV6-3 to TRBJ1-2, with unresolved D. The clonotype comes from a woman aged 40 to 55 with acute COVID-19. Sequencing was performed on PBMCs or T cells enriched from blood (not recorded which). CDR3 protein: CASSGTYGYTF. As DNA, the CDR3 is TGTGCCAGCAGTGGCACCTATGGCTACACCTTC.